This is a list of T cell receptor beta chains from one sample in a study of quantifying T cell responses using KT2 cells. Each CDR3 protein is one row after TCRdb ran MiXCR on the UMI-ligation and nested PCR reads. The sample carries more than 55,000 distinct CDR3 sequences, 10% to 15% recorded once. The sequenced sample was PBMCs spiked with cells of the T cell clone KT2. The receptors were sampled from a human donor. The CDR3 runs from the conserved cysteine through the conserved F or W. A D gene is named only where the DNA matches it firmly. Clone size is stated in some rows and not others, as once, few, many or a class when expanded.

d_call j_call v_call clone_size cdr3_aa cdr3_nt
TRBD2 TRBJ2-7 TRBV20-1 many CSARAHIPSSGSLGEQYF TGCAGTGCTAGAGCCCATATTCCTTCTAGCGGGAGCTTAGGCGAGCAGTACTTC
- TRBJ1-1 TRBV6-1 many CASSEALQMNTEAFF TGTGCCAGCAGTGAAGCTTTACAGATGAACACTGAAGCTTTCTTT
- TRBJ2-3 TRBV12-3/TRBV12-4 - CASSLNRGLTDTQYF TGTGCCAGCAGTTTAAATCGAGGGTTAACAGATACGCAGTATTTT
- TRBJ1-1 TRBV2 - CASSSPNTEAFF TGTGCCAGCAGTAGCCCTAACACTGAAGCTTTCTTT
TRBD1 TRBJ1-2 TRBV3-1 many CASLGTGPRNRNYGYTF TGTGCCAGCCTCGGGACAGGCCCTAGGAACCGTAACTATGGCTACACCTTC
TRBD2 TRBJ2-1 TRBV12-3/TRBV12-4 - CASSSPPGLIGRPRDNEQFF TGTGCCAGCAGTTCTCCCCCGGGACTAATCGGGCGGCCCCGGGACAATGAGCAGTTCTTC
TRBD1 TRBJ2-7 TRBV5-4 - CASSKGQTYEQYF TGTGCCAGCAGCAAGGGACAGACCTACGAGCAGTACTTC
TRBD2 TRBJ2-7 TRBV5-1 few CASSPGLAGGIWREQYF TGCGCCAGCAGCCCGGGACTAGCGGGAGGAATCTGGCGCGAGCAGTACTTC
- TRBJ2-4 TRBV20-1 - CSARDQGREGVNIQYF TGCAGTGCTAGAGATCAGGGCAGGGAGGGGGTAAACATTCAGTACTTC
- TRBJ1-2 TRBV12-3/TRBV12-4 many CASSLGTVSYGYTF TGTGCCAGCAGTTTAGGGACAGTGAGCTATGGCTACACCTTC
TRBD2 TRBJ2-1 TRBV7-8 - CASSFDMGLAGGKQFF TGTGCCAGCAGCTTTGATATGGGACTAGCGGGAGGCAAGCAGTTCTTC
- TRBJ2-3 TRBV7-8 - CASRGKDTQYF TGTGCCAGCCGGGGGAAAGATACGCAGTATTTT
- TRBJ2-7 TRBV7-2 - CASSKTPDNPYEQYF TGTGCCAGCAGCAAGACCCCCGACAATCCCTACGAGCAGTACTTC
- TRBJ1-1 TRBV20-1 many CSAANTEAFF TGCAGTGCTGCGAACACTGAAGCTTTCTTT
- TRBJ1-4 TRBV27 - CASSPTAGWSEKLFF TGTGCCAGCAGTCCCACGGCAGGGTGGTCGGAAAAACTGTTTTTT
TRBD2 TRBJ2-7 TRBV28 - CASNRGGVSYEQYF TGTGCCAGCAACCGGGGGGGTGTTAGCTACGAGCAGTACTTC
TRBD1 TRBJ1-1 TRBV20-1 - CSAETGGPMNTEAFF TGCAGTGCTGAAACAGGGGGTCCTATGAACACTGAAGCTTTCTTT
TRBD2 TRBJ2-4 TRBV4-1 - CASSHGVIRGDKNIQYF TGCGCCAGCAGCCACGGGGTTATACGGGGGGACAAAAACATTCAGTACTTC
TRBD2 TRBJ2-1 TRBV2 few CAIEREGGYNEQFF TGTGCCATCGAGCGGGAGGGCGGGTACAATGAGCAGTTCTTC
- TRBJ2-7 TRBV5-1 - CASSVTYEQYF TGCGCCAGCAGCGTCACCTACGAGCAGTACTTC
- TRBJ2-2 TRBV6-5 few CASSYSRLDRTGELFF TGTGCCAGCAGTTACTCTAGGCTAGACCGCACCGGGGAGCTGTTTTTT
- TRBJ1-1 TRBV15 many CATSKGYTEAFF TGTGCCACCAGCAAGGGTTACACTGAAGCTTTCTTT
- TRBJ2-3 TRBV7-2 few CASRRDTYTDTQYF TGTGCCAGCCGCCGCGACACATACACAGATACGCAGTATTTT
- TRBJ2-7 TRBV12-3/TRBV12-4 - CASSGGPTYEQYF TGTGCCAGCAGTGGCGGGCCCACCTACGAGCAGTACTTC
- TRBJ1-4 TRBV12-3/TRBV12-4 few CASSPGRRNEKLFF TGTGCCAGCAGCCCGGGACGGAGAAATGAAAAACTGTTTTTT
TRBD2 TRBJ2-1 TRBV2 - CASSSTSGGNEQFF TGTGCCAGCAGTTCGACTAGCGGGGGGAATGAGCAGTTCTTC
TRBD1 TRBJ1-1 TRBV9 few CASSEGQGMNTEAFF TGTGCCAGCAGCGAGGGACAGGGGATGAACACTGAAGCTTTCTTT
TRBD1 TRBJ2-7 TRBV2 - CASSYRGRSSYEQYF TGTGCCAGCAGTTACAGGGGGCGAAGCTCCTACGAGCAGTACTTC